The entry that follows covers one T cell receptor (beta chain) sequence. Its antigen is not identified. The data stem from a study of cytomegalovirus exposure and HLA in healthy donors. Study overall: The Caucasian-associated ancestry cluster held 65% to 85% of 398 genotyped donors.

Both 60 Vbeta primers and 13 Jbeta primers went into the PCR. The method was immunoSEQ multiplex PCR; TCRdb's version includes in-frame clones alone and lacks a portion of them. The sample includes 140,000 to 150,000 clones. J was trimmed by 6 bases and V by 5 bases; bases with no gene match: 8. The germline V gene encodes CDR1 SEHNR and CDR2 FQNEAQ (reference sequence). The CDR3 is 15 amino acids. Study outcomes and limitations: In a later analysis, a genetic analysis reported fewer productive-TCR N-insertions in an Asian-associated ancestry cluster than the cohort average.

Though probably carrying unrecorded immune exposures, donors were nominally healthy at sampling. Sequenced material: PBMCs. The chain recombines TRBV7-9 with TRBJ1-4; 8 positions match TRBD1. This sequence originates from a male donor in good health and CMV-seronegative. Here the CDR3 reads CASSPLTTGDEKLFF. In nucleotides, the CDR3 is TGTGCCAGCAGCCCTCTCACGACAGGGGATGAAAAACTGTTTTTT.